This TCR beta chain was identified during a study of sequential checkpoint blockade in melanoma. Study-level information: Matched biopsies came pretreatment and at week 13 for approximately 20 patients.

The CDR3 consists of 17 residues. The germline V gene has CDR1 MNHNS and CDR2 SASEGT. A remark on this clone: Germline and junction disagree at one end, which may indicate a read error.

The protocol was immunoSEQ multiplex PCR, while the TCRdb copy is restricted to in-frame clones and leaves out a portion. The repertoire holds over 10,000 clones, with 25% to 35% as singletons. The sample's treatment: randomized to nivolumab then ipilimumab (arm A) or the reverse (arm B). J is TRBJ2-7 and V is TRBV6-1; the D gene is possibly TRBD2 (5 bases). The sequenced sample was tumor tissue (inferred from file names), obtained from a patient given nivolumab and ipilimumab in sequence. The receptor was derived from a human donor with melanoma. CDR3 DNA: TGTGCCATCAGTGAAGGGCAGCGGCTGTATCACTCCTACGAGCAGTACTTC. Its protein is CAISEGQRLYHSYEQYF.